This entry describes one T cell receptor (beta chain). The data were obtained in a study of response to subunit inactivated influenza vaccine. From the RT-PCR reads, TCRdb called clonotypes with MiXCR, one entry per CDR3 protein. The repertoire holds about 830,000 distinct CDR3 sequences, with approximately 17% as singletons. The source of this sequence is a man aged 50-59 years who received an inactivated influenza vaccine. Sequencing used PBMCs from blood, obtained more than 4 days after vaccination.

The CDR3, as DNA: TGTGCCAGCAGTTTTGGCAGGGCGATCCTAGCCAAAAACATTCAGTACTTC. Its protein is CASSFGRAILAKNIQYF. The chain couples TRBV12-3 or TRBV12-4 to TRBJ2-4, with D maybe TRBD1 (5 bases). Trimming stripped 3 bases from V and 0 bases from J, with 15 bases between. This CDR3 has 17 residues.